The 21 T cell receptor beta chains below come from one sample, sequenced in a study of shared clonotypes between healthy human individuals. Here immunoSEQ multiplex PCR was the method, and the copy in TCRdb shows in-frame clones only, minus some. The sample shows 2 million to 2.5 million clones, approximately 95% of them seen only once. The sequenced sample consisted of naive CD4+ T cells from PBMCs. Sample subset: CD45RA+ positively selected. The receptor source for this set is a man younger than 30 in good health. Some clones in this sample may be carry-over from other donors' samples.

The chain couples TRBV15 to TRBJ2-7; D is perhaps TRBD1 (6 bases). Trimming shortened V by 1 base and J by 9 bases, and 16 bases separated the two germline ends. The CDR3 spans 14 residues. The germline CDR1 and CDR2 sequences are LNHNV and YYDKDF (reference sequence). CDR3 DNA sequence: TGTGCCACCAGCAGAGCGTCCACAGGGTATGGGCAGTACTTC. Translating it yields CATSRASTGYGQYF.

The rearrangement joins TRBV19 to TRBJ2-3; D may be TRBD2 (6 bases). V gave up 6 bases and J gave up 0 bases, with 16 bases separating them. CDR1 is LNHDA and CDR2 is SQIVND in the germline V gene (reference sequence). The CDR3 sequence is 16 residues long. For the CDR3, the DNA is TGTGCCAGTAGCCCCCATTCGGCGGGAAGCACAGATACGCAGTATTTT. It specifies CASSPHSAGSTDTQYF.

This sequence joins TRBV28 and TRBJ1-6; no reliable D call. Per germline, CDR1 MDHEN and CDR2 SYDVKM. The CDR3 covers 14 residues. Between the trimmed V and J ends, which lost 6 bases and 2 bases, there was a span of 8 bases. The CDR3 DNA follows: TGTGCCAGCAGACCCGGGACCTATAATTCACCCCTCCACTTT. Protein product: CASRPGTYNSPLHF. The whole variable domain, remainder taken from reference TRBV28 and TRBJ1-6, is DVKVTQSSRYLVKRTGEKVFLECVQDMDHENMFWYRQDPGLGLRLIYFSYDVKMKEKGDIPEGYSVSREKKERFSLILESASTNQTSMYLCASRPGTYNSPLHFGNGTRLTVT.

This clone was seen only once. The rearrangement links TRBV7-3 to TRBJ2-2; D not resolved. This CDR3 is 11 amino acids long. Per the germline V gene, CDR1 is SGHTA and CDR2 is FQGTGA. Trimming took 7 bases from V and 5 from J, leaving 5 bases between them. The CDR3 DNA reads TGTGCCAGCACCCTGACCGGGGAGCTGTTTTTT. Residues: CASTLTGELFF.

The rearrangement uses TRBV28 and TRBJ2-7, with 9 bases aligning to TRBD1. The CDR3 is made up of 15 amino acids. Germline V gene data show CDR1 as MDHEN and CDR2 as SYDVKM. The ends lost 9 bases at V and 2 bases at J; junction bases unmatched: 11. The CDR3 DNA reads TGTGCCAGTGGGACACCGGGACAGGGCCCCTACGAGCAGTACTTC. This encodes CASGTPGQGPYEQYF.

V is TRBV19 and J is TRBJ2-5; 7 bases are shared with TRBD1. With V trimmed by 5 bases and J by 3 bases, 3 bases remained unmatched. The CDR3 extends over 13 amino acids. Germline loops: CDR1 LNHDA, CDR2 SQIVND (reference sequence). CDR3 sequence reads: CASSVGTEETQYF. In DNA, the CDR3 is TGTGCCAGTAGTGTAGGGACAGAAGAGACCCAGTACTTC.

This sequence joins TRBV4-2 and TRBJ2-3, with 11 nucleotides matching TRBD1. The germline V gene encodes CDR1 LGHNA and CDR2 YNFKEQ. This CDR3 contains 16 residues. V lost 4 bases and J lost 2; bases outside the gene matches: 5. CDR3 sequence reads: CASSLWDRGTTDTQYF. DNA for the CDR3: TGTGCCAGCAGCCTATGGGACAGGGGGACCACAGATACGCAGTATTTT.

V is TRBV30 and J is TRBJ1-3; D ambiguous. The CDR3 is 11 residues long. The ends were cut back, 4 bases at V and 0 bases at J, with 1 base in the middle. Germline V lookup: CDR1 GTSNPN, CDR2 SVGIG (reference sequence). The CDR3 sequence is CAWISGNTIYF. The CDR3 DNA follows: TGTGCCTGGATCTCTGGAAACACCATATATTTT.

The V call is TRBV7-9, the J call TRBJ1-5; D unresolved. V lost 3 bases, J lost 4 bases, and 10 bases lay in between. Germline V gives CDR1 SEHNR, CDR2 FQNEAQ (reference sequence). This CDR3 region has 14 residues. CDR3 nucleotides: TGTGCCAGCAGCTTGGGCCAGATTAATCAGCCCCAGCATTTT. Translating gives CASSLGQINQPQHF.

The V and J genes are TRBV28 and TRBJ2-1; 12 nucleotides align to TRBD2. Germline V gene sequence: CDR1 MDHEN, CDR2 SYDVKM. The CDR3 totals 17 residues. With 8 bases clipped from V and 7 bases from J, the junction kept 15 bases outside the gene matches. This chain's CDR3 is CASAASGRAKRKNEQFF. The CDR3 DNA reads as TGTGCCAGCGCGGCTAGCGGGAGGGCTAAGAGGAAGAATGAGCAGTTCTTC.

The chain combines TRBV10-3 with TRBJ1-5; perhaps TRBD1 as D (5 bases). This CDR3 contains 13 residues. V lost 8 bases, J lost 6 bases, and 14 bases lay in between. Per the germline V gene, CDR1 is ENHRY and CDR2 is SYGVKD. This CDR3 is CAIAGGEGQPQHF. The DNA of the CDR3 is TGTGCCATCGCGGGGGGAGAGGGTCAGCCCCAGCATTTT.

CDR3 in amino acids: CASSPRGRGNEQFF. The CDR3 region has the DNA TGTGCCAGCAGCCCCCGGGGCCGGGGCAATGAGCAGTTCTTC. The rearrangement joins TRBV7-8 to TRBJ2-1; the D gene could be TRBD1 or TRBD2 (5 bases each). The V gene's germline CDR1 is SGHVS and CDR2 FQNEAQ. The CDR3 length is 14 residues. V shed 5 bases and J shed 6 bases, with 14 bases lying between them.

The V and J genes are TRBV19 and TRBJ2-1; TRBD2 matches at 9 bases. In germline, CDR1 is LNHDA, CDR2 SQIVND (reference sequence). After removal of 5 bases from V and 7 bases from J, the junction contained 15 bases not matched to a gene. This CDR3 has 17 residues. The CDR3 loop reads CASSSRIAGVGRNEQFF. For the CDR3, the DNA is TGTGCCAGTAGTTCGAGGATAGCGGGAGTCGGGCGGAATGAGCAGTTCTTC.

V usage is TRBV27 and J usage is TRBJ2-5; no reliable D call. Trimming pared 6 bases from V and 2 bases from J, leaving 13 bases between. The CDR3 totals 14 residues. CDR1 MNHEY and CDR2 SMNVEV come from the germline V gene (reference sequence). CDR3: CASSRIGFQETQYF. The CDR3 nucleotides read TGTGCCAGCAGCCGAATAGGTTTTCAAGAGACCCAGTACTTC.

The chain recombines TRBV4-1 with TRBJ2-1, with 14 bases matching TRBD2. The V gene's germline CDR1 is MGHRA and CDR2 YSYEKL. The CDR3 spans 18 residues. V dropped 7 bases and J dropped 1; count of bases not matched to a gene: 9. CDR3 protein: CASTRGLAGAGSYNEQFF. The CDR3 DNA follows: TGCGCCAGCACCCGGGGACTAGCGGGAGCGGGTTCCTACAATGAGCAGTTCTTC.

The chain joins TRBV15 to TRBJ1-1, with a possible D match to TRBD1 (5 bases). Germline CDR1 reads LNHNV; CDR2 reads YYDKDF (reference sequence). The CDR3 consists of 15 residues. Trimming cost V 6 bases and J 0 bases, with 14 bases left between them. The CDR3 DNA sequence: TGTGCCACCAGTAAATGGGGGAGCATGAACACTGAAGCTTTCTTT. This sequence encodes CATSKWGSMNTEAFF.

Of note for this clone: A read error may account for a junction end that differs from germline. This CDR3 reads CASLFDGTGADQNTGELFF. Here the CDR3 DNA reads TGCGCCAGTCTTTTCGATGGGACAGGGGCCGACCAGAACACCGGAGAGCTGTTTTTT. The V call is TRBV10-1, the J call TRBJ2-2; the match to TRBD1 covers 10 bases. From germline, CDR1 is WNHNN and CDR2 SYGVQD (reference sequence). The CDR3 contains 19 residues.

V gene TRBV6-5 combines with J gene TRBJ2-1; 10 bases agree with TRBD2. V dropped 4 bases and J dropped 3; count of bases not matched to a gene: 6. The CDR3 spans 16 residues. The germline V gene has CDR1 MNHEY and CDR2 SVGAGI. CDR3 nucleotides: TGTGCCAGCAGTTTTCCCAGGACTAGCGGCTACAATGAGCAGTTCTTC. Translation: CASSFPRTSGYNEQFF.

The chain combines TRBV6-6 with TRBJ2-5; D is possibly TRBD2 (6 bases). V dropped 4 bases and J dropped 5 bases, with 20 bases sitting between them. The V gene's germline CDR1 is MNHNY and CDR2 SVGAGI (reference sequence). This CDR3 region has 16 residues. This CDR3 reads CASSFHPGRGRETQYF. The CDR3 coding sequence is TGTGCCAGCAGTTTCCACCCCGGGCGGGGTAGGGAGACCCAGTACTTC.

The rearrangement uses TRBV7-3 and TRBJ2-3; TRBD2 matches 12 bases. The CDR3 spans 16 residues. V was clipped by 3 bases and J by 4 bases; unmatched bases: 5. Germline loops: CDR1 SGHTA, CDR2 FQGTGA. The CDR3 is CASSLPSGRASDTQYF. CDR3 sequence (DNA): TGTGCCAGCAGCTTGCCTAGCGGGAGGGCCTCAGATACGCAGTATTTT.

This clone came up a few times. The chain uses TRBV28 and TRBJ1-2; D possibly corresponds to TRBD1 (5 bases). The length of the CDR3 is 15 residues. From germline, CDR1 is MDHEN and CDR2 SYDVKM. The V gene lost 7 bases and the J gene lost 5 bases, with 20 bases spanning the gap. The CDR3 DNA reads TGTGCCAGCACCAGAACAGGCCCGACACGATATGGCTACACCTTC. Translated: CASTRTGPTRYGYTF.